This TCR beta chain was captured by sequencing in a study of long-term antiretroviral therapy in people with HIV. CDR1 and CDR2 from the germline V gene are ENHRY and SYGVKD. Trimming at V came to 10 bases and at J to 2 bases, leaving 4 bases not matched to a gene. The CDR3 spans 13 residues. Version v3.0 of the immunoSEQ assay ran at survey level. It was roughly 40,000-50,000 T-cell genomes per sample that sequencing targeted. Assay used: immunoSEQ multiplex PCR; TCRdb lists only in-frame clones, some missing. The repertoire holds about 31,000 clones, with 75% to 90% as singletons. Study-wide findings and caveats: Compared with controls, HIV repertoires showed narrower CDR3 length ranges.

With respect to this clone: Antigen: not known.

The sample here was unsorted PBMCs, taken roughly 5 years before starting antiretroviral therapy. The chain has TRBV10-3 and TRBJ2-7; 11 nucleotides line up with TRBD1. This TCR was sampled from a man in his fifties with HIV. The CDR3 sequence is CASGTGGPYEQYF. DNA for the CDR3: TGTGCCAGCGGGACAGGGGGTCCCTACGAGCAGTACTTC.